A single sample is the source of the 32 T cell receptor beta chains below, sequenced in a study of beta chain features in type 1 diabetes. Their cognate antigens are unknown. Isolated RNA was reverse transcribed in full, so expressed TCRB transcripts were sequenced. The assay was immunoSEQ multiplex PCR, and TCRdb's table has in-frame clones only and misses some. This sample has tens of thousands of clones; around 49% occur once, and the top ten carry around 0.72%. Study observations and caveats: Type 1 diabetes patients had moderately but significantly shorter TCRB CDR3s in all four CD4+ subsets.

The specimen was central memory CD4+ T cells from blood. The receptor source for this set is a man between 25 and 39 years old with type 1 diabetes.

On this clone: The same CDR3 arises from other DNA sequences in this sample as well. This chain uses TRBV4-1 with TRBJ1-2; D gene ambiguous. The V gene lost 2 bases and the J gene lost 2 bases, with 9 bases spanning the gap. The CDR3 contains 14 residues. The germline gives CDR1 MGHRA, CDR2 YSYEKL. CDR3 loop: CASSQFTVNYGYTF. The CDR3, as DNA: TGCGCCAGCAGCCAATTTACGGTGAACTATGGCTACACCTTC.

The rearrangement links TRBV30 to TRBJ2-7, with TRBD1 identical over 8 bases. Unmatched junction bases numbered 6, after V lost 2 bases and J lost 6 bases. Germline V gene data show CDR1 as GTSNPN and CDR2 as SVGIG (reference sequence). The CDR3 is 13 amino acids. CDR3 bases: TGTGCCTGGAGTCAGGGGGCCCTTGGCGAGCAGTACTTC. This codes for CAWSQGALGEQYF. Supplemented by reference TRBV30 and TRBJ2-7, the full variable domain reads SQTIHQWPATLVQPVGSPLSLECTVEGTSNPNLYWYRQAAGRGLQLLFYSVGIGQISSEVPQNLSASRPQDRQFILSSKKLLLSDSGFYLCAWSQGALGEQYFGPGTRLTVT.

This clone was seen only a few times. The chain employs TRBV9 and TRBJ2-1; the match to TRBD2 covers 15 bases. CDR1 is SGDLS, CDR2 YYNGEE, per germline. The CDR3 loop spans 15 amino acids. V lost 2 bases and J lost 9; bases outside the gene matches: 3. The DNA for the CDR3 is TGTGCCAGCAGCGTCGGACTAGCGGGGGGGGGTGAGCAGTTCTTC. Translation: CASSVGLAGGGEQFF.

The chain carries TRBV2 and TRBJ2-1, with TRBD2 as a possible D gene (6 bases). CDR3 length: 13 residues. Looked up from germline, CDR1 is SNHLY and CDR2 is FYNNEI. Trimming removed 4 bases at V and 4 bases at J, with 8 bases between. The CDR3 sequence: CASSGLGYNEQFF. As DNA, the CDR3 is TGTGCCAGCAGTGGACTAGGGTACAATGAGCAGTTCTTC.

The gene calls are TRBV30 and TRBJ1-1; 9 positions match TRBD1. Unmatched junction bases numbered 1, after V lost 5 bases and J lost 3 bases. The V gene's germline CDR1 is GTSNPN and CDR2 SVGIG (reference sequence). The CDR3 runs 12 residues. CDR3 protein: CAWGDRDTEAFF. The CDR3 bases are TGTGCCTGGGGGGACAGGGACACTGAAGCTTTCTTT.

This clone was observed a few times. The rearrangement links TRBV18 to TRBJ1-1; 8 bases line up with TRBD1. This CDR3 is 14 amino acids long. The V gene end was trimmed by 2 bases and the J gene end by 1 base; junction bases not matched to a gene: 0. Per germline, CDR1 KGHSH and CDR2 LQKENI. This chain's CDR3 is CASSPGQGNTEAFF. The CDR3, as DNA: TGTGCCAGCTCACCAGGACAGGGGAACACTGAAGCTTTCTTT.

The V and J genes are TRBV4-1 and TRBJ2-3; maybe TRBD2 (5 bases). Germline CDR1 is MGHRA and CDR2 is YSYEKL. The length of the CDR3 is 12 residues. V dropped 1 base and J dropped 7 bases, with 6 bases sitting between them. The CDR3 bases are TGCGCCAGCAGCCAAGTCGGGAATACGCAGTATTTT. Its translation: CASSQVGNTQYF.

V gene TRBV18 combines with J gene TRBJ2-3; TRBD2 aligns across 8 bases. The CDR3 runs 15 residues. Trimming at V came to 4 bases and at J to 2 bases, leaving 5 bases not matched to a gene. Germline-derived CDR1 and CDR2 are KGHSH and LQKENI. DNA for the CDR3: TGTGCCAGCTCACTTCTTAGCGGGATCACAGATACGCAGTATTTT. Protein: CASSLLSGITDTQYF.

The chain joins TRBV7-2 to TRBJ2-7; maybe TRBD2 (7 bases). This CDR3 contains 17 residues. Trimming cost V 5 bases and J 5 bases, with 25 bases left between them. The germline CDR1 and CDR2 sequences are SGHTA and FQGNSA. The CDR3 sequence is CASSPHPLAGAGDEQYF. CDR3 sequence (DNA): TGTGCCAGCAGCCCCCATCCTCTTGCGGGGGCTGGGGACGAGCAGTACTTC.

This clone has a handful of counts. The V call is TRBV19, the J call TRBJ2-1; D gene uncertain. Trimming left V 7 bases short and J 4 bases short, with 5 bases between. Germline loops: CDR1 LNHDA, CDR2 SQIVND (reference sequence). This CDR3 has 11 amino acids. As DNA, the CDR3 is TGTGCCAGTAATAGTTACAATGAGCAGTTCTTC. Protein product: CASNSYNEQFF.

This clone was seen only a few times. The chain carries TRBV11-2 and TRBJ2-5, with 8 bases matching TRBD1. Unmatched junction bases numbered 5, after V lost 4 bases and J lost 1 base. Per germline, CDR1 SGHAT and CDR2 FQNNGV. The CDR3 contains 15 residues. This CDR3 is CASSSGDRGQETQYF. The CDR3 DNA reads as TGTGCCAGCAGCTCGGGCGACAGGGGCCAAGAGACCCAGTACTTC.

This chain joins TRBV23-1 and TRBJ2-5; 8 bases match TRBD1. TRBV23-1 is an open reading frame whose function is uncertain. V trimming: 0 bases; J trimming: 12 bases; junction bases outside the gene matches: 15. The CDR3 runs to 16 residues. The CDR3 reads CASSQSAPGQDLSEYF. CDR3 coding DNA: TGCGCCAGCAGTCAATCGGCACCGGGACAGGACTTATCGGAGTACTTC.

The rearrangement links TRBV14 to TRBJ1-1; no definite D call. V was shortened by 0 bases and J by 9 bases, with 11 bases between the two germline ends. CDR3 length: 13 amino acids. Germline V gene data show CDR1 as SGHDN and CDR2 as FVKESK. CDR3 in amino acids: CASSQEQKTKAFF. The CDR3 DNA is TGTGCCAGCAGCCAAGAACAGAAAACCAAAGCTTTCTTT.

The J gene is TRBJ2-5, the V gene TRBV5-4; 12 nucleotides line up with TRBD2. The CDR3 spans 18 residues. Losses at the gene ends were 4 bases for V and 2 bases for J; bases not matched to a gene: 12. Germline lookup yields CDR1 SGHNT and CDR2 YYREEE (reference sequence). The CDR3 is CASSPRLLAGGGQETQYF. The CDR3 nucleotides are TGTGCCAGCAGCCCCCGGTTACTAGCGGGAGGAGGGCAAGAGACCCAGTACTTC.

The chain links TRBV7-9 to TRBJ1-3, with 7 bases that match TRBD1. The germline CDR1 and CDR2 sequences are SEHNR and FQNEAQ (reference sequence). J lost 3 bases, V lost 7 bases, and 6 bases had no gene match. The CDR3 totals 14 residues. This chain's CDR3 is CASNPGQSGNTIYF. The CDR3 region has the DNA TGTGCCAGCAACCCGGGACAGAGTGGAAACACCATATATTTT.

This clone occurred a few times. DNA of the CDR3: TGCGCCAGCAGCAAGGGGGGGGAGAGTGAAAAACTGTTTTTT. Translating it yields CASSKGGESEKLFF. The chain employs TRBV5-1 and TRBJ1-4, with D tentatively TRBD1 (6 bases). CDR1 and CDR2 from the germline V gene are SGHRS and YFSETQ. CDR3 length: 14 residues. The V and J ends lost 4 bases and 7 bases respectively, with 14 bases between them.

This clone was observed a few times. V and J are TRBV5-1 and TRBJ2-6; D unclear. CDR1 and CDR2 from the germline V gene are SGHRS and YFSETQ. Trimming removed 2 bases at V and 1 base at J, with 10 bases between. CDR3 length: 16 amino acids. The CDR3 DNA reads TGCGCCAGCAGCTTAACAGTACCATCTGGGGCCAACGTCCTGACTTTC. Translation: CASSLTVPSGANVLTF.

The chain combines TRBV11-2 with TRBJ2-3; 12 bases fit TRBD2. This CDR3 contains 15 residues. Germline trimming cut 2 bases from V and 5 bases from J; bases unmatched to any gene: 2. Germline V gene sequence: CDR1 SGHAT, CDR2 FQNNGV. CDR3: CASSLLAGGIDTQYF. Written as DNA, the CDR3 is TGTGCCAGCAGCTTACTAGCGGGAGGGATAGATACGCAGTATTTT.

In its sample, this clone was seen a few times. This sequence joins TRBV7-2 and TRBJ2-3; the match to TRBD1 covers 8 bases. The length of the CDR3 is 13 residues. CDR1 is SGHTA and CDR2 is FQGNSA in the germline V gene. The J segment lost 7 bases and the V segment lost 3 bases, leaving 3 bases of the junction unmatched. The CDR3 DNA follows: TGTGCCAGCAGCTTCCAGGGGGCATATACGCAGTATTTT. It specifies CASSFQGAYTQYF. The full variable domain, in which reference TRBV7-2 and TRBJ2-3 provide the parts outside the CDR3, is GAGVSQSPSNKVTEKGKDVELRCDPISGHTALYWYRQSLGQGLEFLIYFQGNSAPDKSGLPSDRFSAERTGGSVSTLTIQRTQQEDSAVYLCASSFQGAYTQYFGPGTRLTVL.

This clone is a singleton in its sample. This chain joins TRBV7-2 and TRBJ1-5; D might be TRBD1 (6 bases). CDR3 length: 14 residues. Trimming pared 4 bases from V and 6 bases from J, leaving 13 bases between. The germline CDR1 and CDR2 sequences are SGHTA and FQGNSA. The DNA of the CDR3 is TGTGCCAGCAGCTCACAGGGCTCGGGTCAGCCCCAGCATTTT. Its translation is CASSSQGSGQPQHF.

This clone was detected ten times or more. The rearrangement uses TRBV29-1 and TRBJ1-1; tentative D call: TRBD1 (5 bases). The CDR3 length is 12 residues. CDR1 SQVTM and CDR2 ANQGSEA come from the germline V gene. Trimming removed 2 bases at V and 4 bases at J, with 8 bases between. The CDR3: CSVEPQGTEAFF. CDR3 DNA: TGCAGCGTTGAACCCCAGGGCACTGAAGCTTTCTTT.

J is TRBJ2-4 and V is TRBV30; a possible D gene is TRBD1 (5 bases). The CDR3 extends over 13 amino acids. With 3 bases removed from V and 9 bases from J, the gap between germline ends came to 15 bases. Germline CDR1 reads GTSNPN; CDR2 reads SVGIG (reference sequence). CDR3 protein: CAWRRETQGIQYF. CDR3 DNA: TGTGCCTGGAGGCGAGAGACCCAGGGCATTCAGTACTTC.

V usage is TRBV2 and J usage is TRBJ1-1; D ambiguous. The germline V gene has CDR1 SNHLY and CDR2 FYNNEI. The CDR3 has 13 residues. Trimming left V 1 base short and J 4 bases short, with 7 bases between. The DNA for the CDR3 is TGTGCCAGCAGTGAAGGGGAGGGCACTGAAGCTTTCTTT. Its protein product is CASSEGEGTEAFF. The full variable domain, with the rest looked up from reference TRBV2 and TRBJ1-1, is EPEVTQTPSHQVTQMGQEVILRCVPISNHLYFYWYRQILGQKVEFLVSFYNNEISEKSEIFDDQFSVERPDGSNFTLKIRSTKLEDSAMYFCASSEGEGTEAFFGQGTRLTVV.

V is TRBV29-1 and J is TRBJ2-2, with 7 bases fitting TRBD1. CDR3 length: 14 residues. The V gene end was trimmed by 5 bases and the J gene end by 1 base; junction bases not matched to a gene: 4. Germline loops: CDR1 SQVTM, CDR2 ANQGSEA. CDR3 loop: CSVMGQLNTGELFF. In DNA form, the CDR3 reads TGCAGCGTTATGGGACAGCTGAACACCGGGGAGCTGTTTTTT.

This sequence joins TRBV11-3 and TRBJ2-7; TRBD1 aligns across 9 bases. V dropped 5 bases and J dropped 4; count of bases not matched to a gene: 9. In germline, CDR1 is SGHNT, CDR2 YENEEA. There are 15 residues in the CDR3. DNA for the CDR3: TGTGCCAGCAGCCCTACCGGGACAGGGTTGTACGAGCAGTACTTC. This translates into CASSPTGTGLYEQYF.

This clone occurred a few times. CDR3 sequence reads: CASSLSQGIAGNQPQHF. The DNA of the CDR3 is TGTGCCAGCAGTTTATCCCAGGGGATAGCTGGCAATCAGCCCCAGCATTTT. The chain links TRBV27 to TRBJ1-5, with D perhaps matching TRBD1 (6 bases). Deletions cut 0 bases from V and 2 bases from J, with 14 bases between. Germline CDR1 is MNHEY and CDR2 is SMNVEV (reference sequence). This CDR3 is 17 amino acids long.

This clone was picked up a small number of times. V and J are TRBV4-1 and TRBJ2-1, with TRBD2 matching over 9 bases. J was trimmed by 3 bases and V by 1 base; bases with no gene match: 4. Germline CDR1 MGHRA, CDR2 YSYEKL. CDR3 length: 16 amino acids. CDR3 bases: TGCGCCAGCAGCCAAGGGTTTAGCGGGGGCTACAATGAGCAGTTCTTC. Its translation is CASSQGFSGGYNEQFF.

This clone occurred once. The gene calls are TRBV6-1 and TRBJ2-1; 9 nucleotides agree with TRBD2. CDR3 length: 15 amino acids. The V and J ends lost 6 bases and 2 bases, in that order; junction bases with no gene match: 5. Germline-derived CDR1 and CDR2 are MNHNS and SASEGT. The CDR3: CASRGGGATYNEQFF. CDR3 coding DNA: TGTGCCAGCAGGGGCGGGGGGGCCACCTACAATGAGCAGTTCTTC.

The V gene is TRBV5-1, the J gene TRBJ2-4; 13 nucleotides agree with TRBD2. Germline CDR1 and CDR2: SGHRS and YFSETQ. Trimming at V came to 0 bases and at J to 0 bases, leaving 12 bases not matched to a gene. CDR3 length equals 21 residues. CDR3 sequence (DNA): TGCGCCAGCAGCTTGGCCGGGACTAGCGGGGCAGACTCACTAGCCAAAAACATTCAGTACTTC. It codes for CASSLAGTSGADSLAKNIQYF.

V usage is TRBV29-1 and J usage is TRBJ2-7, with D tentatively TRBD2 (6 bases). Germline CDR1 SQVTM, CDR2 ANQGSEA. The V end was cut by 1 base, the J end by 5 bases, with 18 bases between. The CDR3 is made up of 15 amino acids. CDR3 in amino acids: CSVEAVKGGDNEQYF. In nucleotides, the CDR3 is TGCAGCGTTGAAGCGGTAAAGGGAGGAGATAACGAGCAGTACTTC.

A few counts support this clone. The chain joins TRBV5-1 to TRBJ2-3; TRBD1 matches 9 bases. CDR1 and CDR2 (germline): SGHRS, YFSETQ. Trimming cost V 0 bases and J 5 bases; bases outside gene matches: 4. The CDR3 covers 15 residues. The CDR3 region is CASSLATGGEDTQYF. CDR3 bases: TGCGCCAGCAGCTTGGCGACAGGGGGGGAAGATACGCAGTATTTT.

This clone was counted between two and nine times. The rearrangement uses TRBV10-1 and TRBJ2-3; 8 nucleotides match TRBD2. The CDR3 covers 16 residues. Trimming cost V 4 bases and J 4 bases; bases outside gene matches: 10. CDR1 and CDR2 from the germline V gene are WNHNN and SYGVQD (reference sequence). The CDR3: CASSARVAGPPDTQYF. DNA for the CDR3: TGCGCCAGCAGTGCGAGGGTAGCGGGGCCACCAGATACGCAGTATTTT.